These 13 T cell receptor beta chains share one sample of origin, sequenced in a study of shared clonotypes between healthy human individuals. Sequenced by immunoSEQ multiplex PCR; TCRdb stores in-frame clones only, minus some. The data hold about 2 million clones, with about 95% observed a single time. It was CD45RO-negative cells, positively selected for CCR7, that made up naive CD8 cells, with terminally differentiated effector memory CD45RA+ cells excluded. The sequenced sample was naive CD8+ T cells sorted from blood. Every receptor here comes from a man between 18 and 35 years old in good health.

The V call is TRBV7-9, the J call TRBJ2-5; perhaps TRBD1 as D (5 bases). Germline loops: CDR1 SEHNR, CDR2 FQNEAQ (reference sequence). Trimming left V 6 bases short and J 5 bases short, with 22 bases between. CDR3 length: 16 residues. CDR3 DNA: TGTGCCAGCAGTAACGTCGTAGGGGAATTACGCGAGACCCAGTACTTC. This gives the protein CASSNVVGELRETQYF.

This chain joins TRBV14 and TRBJ1-1; D is ambiguous. The CDR3 has 16 residues. V lost 0 bases and J lost 5, with 16 bases in between. Germline assignment: CDR1 SGHDN and CDR2 FVKESK. The CDR3 region has the DNA TGTGCCAGCAGCCAAGATTTACCCCGAATGGGGACTGAAGCTTTCTTT. Translated, it gives CASSQDLPRMGTEAFF.

The chain combines TRBV10-3 with TRBJ2-7, with 9 nucleotides matching TRBD2. The CDR3 spans 15 residues. Germline loops: CDR1 ENHRY, CDR2 SYGVKD. J gave up 2 bases and V 2 bases, and 4 bases lay outside the gene matches. The CDR3 bases are TGTGCCATCAGTGAGGTCGCGGGGGGGGCCTACGAGCAGTACTTC. This translates into CAISEVAGGAYEQYF.

The rearrangement uses TRBV7-9 and TRBJ1-1; 8 bases agree with TRBD1. The V segment lost 0 bases and the J segment 2 bases; nucleotides outside the gene matches: 5. The germline CDR1 and CDR2 sequences are SEHNR and FQNEAQ (reference sequence). This CDR3 region has 16 residues. CDR3 amino acids: CASSLAPQGANTEAFF. CDR3 sequence (DNA): TGTGCCAGCAGCTTAGCACCCCAGGGGGCAAACACTGAAGCTTTCTTT. The whole variable domain, filled in from reference TRBV7-9 and TRBJ1-1, reads DTGVSQNPRHKITKRGQNVTFRCDPISEHNRLYWYRQTLGQGPEFLTYFQNEAQLEKSRLLSDRFSAERPKGSFSTLEIQRTEQGDSAMYLCASSLAPQGANTEAFFGQGTRLTVV.

The chain carries TRBV4-2 and TRBJ2-4; maybe TRBD1 (5 bases). The CDR3 runs to 16 residues. CDR1 and CDR2 (germline): LGHNA, YNFKEQ. V shed 1 base and J shed 0 bases, with 10 bases lying between them. In DNA form, the CDR3 reads TGTGCCAGCAGCCAAGTCGACAGTTTAGCCAAAAACATTCAGTACTTC. Translating gives CASSQVDSLAKNIQYF.

The chain recombines TRBV10-2 with TRBJ2-7; TRBD1 might be the D (6 bases). V lost 6 bases and J lost 0, with 12 bases in between. The germline V gene encodes CDR1 WSHSY and CDR2 SAAADI. The CDR3 is 14 residues long. Written as DNA, the CDR3 is TGCGCCAGCAGGTTCGCGACAGGCTCCTACGAGCAGTACTTC. This codes for CASRFATGSYEQYF.

The chain links TRBV7-2 to TRBJ2-1; 8 bases match TRBD2. V shed 0 bases and J 4 bases; nucleotides not matched to a gene: 8. From germline, CDR1 is SGHTA and CDR2 FQGNSA. This CDR3 is 17 amino acids long. The CDR3 coding sequence is TGTGCCAGCAGCTTAGCGCATGGGACTAGGGGATACAATGAGCAGTTCTTC. This codes for CASSLAHGTRGYNEQFF. The full variable domain, with the rest looked up from reference TRBV7-2 and TRBJ2-1, is GAGVSQSPSNKVTEKGKDVELRCDPISGHTALYWYRQSLGQGLEFLIYFQGNSAPDKSGLPSDRFSAERTGGSVSTLTIQRTQQEDSAVYLCASSLAHGTRGYNEQFFGPGTRLTVL.

In regard to this clone: Other DNA sequences in the sample encode the same CDR3. This chain connects TRBV30 to TRBJ2-7, with TRBD1 matching over 7 bases. The CDR3 is 13 residues long. V trimming: 3 bases; J trimming: 3 bases; junction bases outside the gene matches: 5. The germline gives CDR1 GTSNPN, CDR2 SVGIG (reference sequence). This CDR3 reads CAWSLTGDYEQYF. The CDR3 nucleotides read TGTGCCTGGAGCTTAACAGGGGACTACGAGCAGTACTTC.

The chain carries TRBV5-4 and TRBJ2-7; 7 bases agree with TRBD2. V trimming: 4 bases; J trimming: 5 bases; junction bases outside the gene matches: 9. The CDR3 loop spans 14 amino acids. CDR1 and CDR2 (germline): SGHNT, YYREEE (reference sequence). CDR3 nucleotides: TGTGCCAGCAGCCGGGGGGAGGGAATCCACGAGCAGTACTTC. Amino acids: CASSRGEGIHEQYF.

V gene TRBV19 combines with J gene TRBJ1-1, with a weak D call TRBD1 (5 bases). The CDR3 consists of 17 residues. V lost 5 bases to trimming and J lost 0 bases, with 19 bases between them. The V gene's germline CDR1 is LNHDA and CDR2 SQIVND (reference sequence). CDR3 nucleotide sequence: TGTGCCAGTAGTCCCGAGGGAATGGCAGGGCTGAACACTGAAGCTTTCTTT. This sequence encodes CASSPEGMAGLNTEAFF.

This chain connects TRBV13 to TRBJ2-7; D not certain. The germline V gene encodes CDR1 PRHDT and CDR2 FYEKMQ (reference sequence). Between the trimmed V and J ends, which lost 2 bases and 6 bases, there was a span of 14 bases. The CDR3 is 14 residues long. CDR3 in DNA: TGTGCCAGCAGCTTACATAACAGAAAGCTCGAGCAGTACTTC. Amino acid sequence: CASSLHNRKLEQYF.

The J gene is TRBJ2-1, the V gene TRBV7-8; possible D gene TRBD1, 7 bases. This CDR3 contains 15 residues. Trimming removed 1 base from V and 10 bases from J, with 17 bases in between. Germline V gene lookup returns CDR1 SGHVS and CDR2 FQNEAQ. In DNA, the CDR3 is TGTGCCAGCAGCTTAGGCAGGGGGGAGACACGAGAGCAGTTCTTC. Translating gives CASSLGRGETREQFF.

CDR3 sequence (DNA): TGTGCCAGCAGCTTAGGGGAGGCGGAGTACAATGAGCAGTTCTTC. It codes for CASSLGEAEYNEQFF. The chain uses TRBV11-2 and TRBJ2-1, with D possibly TRBD2 on 6 matching bases. Per the germline V gene, CDR1 is SGHAT and CDR2 is FQNNGV. CDR3 length: 15 residues. Trimming shortened V by 1 base and J by 4 bases, and 11 bases separated the two germline ends.